Sequencing of this TCR beta chain was carried out in a study of cytomegalovirus exposure and HLA in healthy donors (dated by TCRdb to the late 2010s). About the study as a whole: An earlier analysis of approximately 640 of the donors reported 276 Gb of sequence data and 100 million to 130 million unique TCR beta sequences from around 200 million T cells. An early release covering over 500 HLA-typed donors comprised approximately 290 gigabases of sequencing data and approximately 80 million unique TCR sequences. Of the roughly 400 genotyped donors, over 70% fell in the genetic ancestry cluster associated with self-reported Caucasian donors. The study was designed to test whether signatures of past pathogen exposure could be identified by cataloging public T cell receptors. The study used immunosequencing to profile the T cell repertoires of hundreds of subjects and linked those repertoires to cytomegalovirus serostatus. In addition to the first cohort of 666 subjects, a separate validation cohort of 120 different subjects was used. To predict cytomegalovirus infection status, the study brought together high-throughput TCR immunosequencing, statistical association of individual TCRs with disease status, and machine learning. A later analysis re-analyzed previously published TCR beta repertoires from 650 to 800 donors and added high-resolution HLA genotyping to study TCR occurrence patterns. In the later analysis, no new phenotypic data were used to find candidate immune exposures; instead, reliance was placed on TCR beta sequences and their occurrence across donors. In an earlier analysis of roughly 540 of the donors, high-throughput TCR beta sequencing was used to judge whether each TCR beta V gene segment behaved as functional or pseudogenic. Donor age, sex, ethnicity and CMV serostatus were compiled together with the repertoire data. In a later genetic analysis, genome-wide SNP genotypes for about three fifths of the 666 donors were used, and that subset was treated as a discovery cohort. All discovery cohort repertoires had been generated using a single sequencing platform. HLA typing covered class I and class II loci at four-digit resolution. Typing coverage varied by locus: about 620-640 donors for A, B, C, DRB1 and DQB1; more than 500 for DQA1; some 610 for DPA1; roughly 450 for DPB1. Roughly 5 DR-DQ haplotypes were handled as single units for association and clustering because linkage in the cohort was strong. On average, roughly 250,000 unique TCR beta nucleotide sequences were sequenced per donor among fewer than 500 genotyped donors of the cohort, with about 17% of those sequences being non-productive.

Libraries came from the immunoSEQ multiplex PCR assay. A mixture of 60 forward primers for TCR Vbeta segments and 13 reverse primers for TCR Jbeta segments was used in the multiplex PCR. The CDR3 region of rearranged TCR beta genes was amplified from genomic DNA by a multiplex PCR assay. The amplified TCR beta libraries were sequenced on the Illumina HiSeq System as 87-base-pair reads. The source study handled its data this way. A later analysis tallied roughly 78 million unique TCR beta chains across the 640 or so repertoires, and around 9.9 million of those chains were shared by two or more donors. To remove PCR and sequencing errors, raw reads were error-corrected and collapsed into unique sequences using a nearest-neighbor algorithm that merged closely related sequences. V, D and J gene segments were assigned by aligning CDR3 sequences to IMGT reference sequences. Each retained sequence needed at least a six-nucleotide match to both a V gene segment and a J gene segment. A rearrangement counted as productive if the CDR3 had no stop codons and remained in frame with V and J, and every other rearrangement counted as non-productive. Following IMGT convention, CDR3 was defined as the stretch from the second conserved V-encoded cysteine to the conserved J-encoded phenylalanine. The earlier analysis of about 530 of the donors excluded any sequence lacking an unambiguous match to a single V gene segment. In an earlier analysis of 450 to 700 of the donors, V segments were called functional above 56.7% productive rearrangements and were called segregating when the between-donor standard deviation exceeded 5%. To diagnose cytomegalovirus status from the catalog of TCR beta chain sequences, a statistical classification framework was built. V and J gene assignment, in a later analysis, came from comparing TCR nucleotide sequences with IMGT/GENE-DB human TR gene sequences. Using the TCRdist pipeline, a later analysis assigned CDR3 sequences along with most-parsimonious VDJ recombination scenarios. In a later analysis, each TCR beta chain was defined by its CDR3 amino acid sequence together with its V-gene family, and reads without a unique V-gene family were excluded. To address suspected cross-contamination and a sequencing artifact, a later analysis removed under 600 highly shared, low-generation-probability nucleotide sequences. In a later analysis, a clonal expansion index for each public chain was calculated from normalized within-repertoire ranks of inferred template counts. Generation probabilities in a later analysis came from a VDJ recombination model fitted to out-of-frame rearrangements, and those results were checked against IGoR. A later analysis scored TCR-TCR, TCR-HLA and TCR-CMV co-occurrence with hypergeometric tests, applying a repertoire-size bias correction to TCR pairs. A later analysis estimated false discovery rates by permuting HLA or CMV assignments 20 times. In a later analysis, co-occurring TCRs were grouped using DBSCAN, with TCRdist sequence similarity added in when clustering inside HLA-allele-positive subsets. Co-occurrence clustering excluded repertoires with fewer than 30,000 or more than 120,000 public chains, plus five with anomalous nucleotide sharing. TCRdb's version of the immuneACCESS table is confined to in-frame rearrangements and falls short of the full clone set. An unresolved V gene accounts for under half of the shortfall where checked; the remainder is of unknown origin. V, J and clone size are those of that table, while D and trimming were read from the DNA. In this sample the table shows more than 150,000 clones, approximately 80% of which occur a single time. The ten top clones hold around 1.4% of the sample.

Concerning this clone itself: What antigen it recognizes has not been identified. Base qualities are not recorded, but no much larger clone differs from it by a single base.

A distance of 12 bases separates the germline ends of V and J, which lose 0 bases and 7 bases respectively. The CDR3 runs 14 amino acids, cysteine and phenylalanine included. Only the CDR3 region is kept as DNA, spanning 42 bases read in frame from base 1. Per the germline V gene, MNHEY is the CDR1 and SVGAGI is the CDR2. The cohort comprised 710 or so healthy bone marrow donors. All cohort members were sampled while nominally healthy, although unrecorded immune exposures were likely present. The donor tested CMV seropositive and was one of the 289 seropositive cohort members. Every donor gave a peripheral blood sample, and the peripheral blood mononuclear cells from that sample were used for TCR beta sequencing. The Qiagen DNeasy Blood Extraction Kit was used to extract genomic DNA from the blood cell samples. What the work shows at the level of the full study, not this receptor alone: Assigning TCR associations to individual alleles was difficult when HLA alleles, especially DR and DQ, strongly co-occurred. A few of the identified cytomegalovirus-associated TCR beta chains were confirmed in vitro to be specific for cytomegalovirus antigens. The authors suggested that the approach could potentially be generalized to other disease states and immunological phenotypes. A further reported finding was that TCR beta sequences accurately predicted the HLA-A and HLA-B alleles for most subjects in the first cohort. According to a later analysis, most CMV-associated TCR beta chains appeared to be HLA-restricted, and the HLA associations seemed to be driven largely by CMV exposure. A total of 164 TCR beta chains were listed by the study as associated with cytomegalovirus. The earlier analysis of 587 of the donors excluded roughly 16 rarely observed V segments, including chromosome 9 orphons, because counts were too low. An earlier analysis of approximately 590 of the donors showed that most TCR beta V segments appeared in productive rearrangements either about 87% or about 30% of the time, which broadly matched IMGT annotations. While some public TCRs were present in many individuals, most TCR sequences turned up only very rarely across donors. A group of highly shared sequence variants was considered likely to be a technical artifact of the sequencing pipeline. For the cohort, immune exposure information was limited to CMV serostatus. Compared with equally common non-associated chains, HLA-associated TCR beta chains in a later analysis were more clonally expanded and had lower generation probabilities. In a later analysis, several top co-occurrence clusters were reported to appear linked to parvovirus B19, influenza, CMV and Epstein-Barr virus. The 87-base-pair reads could not distinguish some IMGT-functional V segments, including TRBV6-2 and TRBV6-3, so those segments were excluded. Cytomegalovirus status was reported to be diagnosed by the classifier with high specificity and sensitivity in both the original and validation cohorts. In a later analysis, the rate of TCR association differed among HLA loci, with DRB1 alleles having the most associated TCRs and HLA-C alleles having the fewest. Roughly uniform sequencing depth across donors was assumed in presence/absence analyses, although this assumption may not hold. Because some donors lacked HLA typing at each locus, the association tests relied only on the typed subset. At a false discovery rate of 0.05, a later analysis linked 15,000 to 20,000 TCR beta sequences to specific HLA alleles. In a later genetic analysis, fewer N-insertions in productive TCRs were reported among donors in an Asian-associated ancestry cluster than the roughly 700-donor mean. V-gene and J-gene trimming of TCR beta chains was associated with a missense DCLRE1C variant in a later genetic analysis, and the association was replicated in an independent cohort. Linkage disequilibrium might explain the correlated functional status among segregating V segments, but an unknown experimental factor could not be ruled out. Only TCR beta chains were sequenced in this cohort, and the absence of alpha or paired-chain data limited detectable features.

Source material: PBMCs. The receptor was derived from a girl aged 5-17 years in good health and CMV-seropositive. The V gene is TRBV6-5 and the J gene is TRBJ1-2, with TRBD1 perhaps the D gene, on 6 matching bases. The sequenced DNA is TGTGCCAGCAGTTACTCGCTGGGGGCGGTTGGCTACACCTTC. This codes for CASSYSLGAVGYTF.